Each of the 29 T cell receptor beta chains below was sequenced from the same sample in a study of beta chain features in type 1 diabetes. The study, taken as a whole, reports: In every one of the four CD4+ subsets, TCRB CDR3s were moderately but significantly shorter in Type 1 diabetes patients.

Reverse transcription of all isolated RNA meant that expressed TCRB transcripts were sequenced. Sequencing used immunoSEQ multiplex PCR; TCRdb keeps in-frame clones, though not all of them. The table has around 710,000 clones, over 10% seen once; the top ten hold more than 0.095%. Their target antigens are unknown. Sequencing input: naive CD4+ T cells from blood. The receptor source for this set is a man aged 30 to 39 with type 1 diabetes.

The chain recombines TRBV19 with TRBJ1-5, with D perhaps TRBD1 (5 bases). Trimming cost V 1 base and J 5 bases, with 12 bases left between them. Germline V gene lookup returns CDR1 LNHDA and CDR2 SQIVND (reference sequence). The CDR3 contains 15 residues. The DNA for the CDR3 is TGTGCCAGTAGTATAGGGTCCGGGGGAGATCAGCCCCAGCATTTT. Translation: CASSIGSGGDQPQHF.

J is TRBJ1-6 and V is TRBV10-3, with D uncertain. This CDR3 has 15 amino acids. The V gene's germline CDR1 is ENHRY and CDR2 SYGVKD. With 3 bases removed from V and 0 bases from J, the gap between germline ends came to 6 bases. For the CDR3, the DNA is TGTGCCATCAGTGACCAGAGCTCCTATAATTCACCCCTCCACTTT. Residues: CAISDQSSYNSPLHF.

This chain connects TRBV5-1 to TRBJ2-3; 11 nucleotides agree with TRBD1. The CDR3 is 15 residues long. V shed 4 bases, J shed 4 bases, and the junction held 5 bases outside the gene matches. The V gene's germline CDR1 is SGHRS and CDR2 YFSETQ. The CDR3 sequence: CASSPGQGEPDTQYF. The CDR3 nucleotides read TGCGCCAGCAGCCCGGGACAGGGGGAGCCAGATACGCAGTATTTT.

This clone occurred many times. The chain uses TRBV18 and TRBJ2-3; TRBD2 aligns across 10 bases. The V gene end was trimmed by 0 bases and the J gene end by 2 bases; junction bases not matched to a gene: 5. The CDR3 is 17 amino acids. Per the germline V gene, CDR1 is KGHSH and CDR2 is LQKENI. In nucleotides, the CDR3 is TGTGCCAGCTCACCACCAACCGGGACTAGCGACACAGATACGCAGTATTTT. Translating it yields CASSPPTGTSDTDTQYF.

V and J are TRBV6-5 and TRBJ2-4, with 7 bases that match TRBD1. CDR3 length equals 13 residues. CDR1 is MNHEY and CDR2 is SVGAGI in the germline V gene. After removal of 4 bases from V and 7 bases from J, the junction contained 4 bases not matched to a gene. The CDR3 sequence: CASSSDRVNIQYF. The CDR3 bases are TGTGCCAGCAGTTCCGACAGGGTCAACATTCAGTACTTC.

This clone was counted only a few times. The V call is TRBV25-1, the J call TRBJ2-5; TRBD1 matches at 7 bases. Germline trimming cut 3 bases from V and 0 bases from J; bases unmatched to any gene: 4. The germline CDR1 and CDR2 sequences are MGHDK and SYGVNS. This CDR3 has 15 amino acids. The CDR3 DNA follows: TGTGCCAGCAGTGAGTTGACAGGGTACCAAGAGACCCAGTACTTC. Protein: CASSELTGYQETQYF.

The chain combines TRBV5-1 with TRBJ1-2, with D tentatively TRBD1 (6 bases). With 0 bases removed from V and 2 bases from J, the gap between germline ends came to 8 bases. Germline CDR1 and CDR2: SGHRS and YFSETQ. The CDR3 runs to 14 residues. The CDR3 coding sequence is TGCGCCAGCAGCTTGGCAGGGGACAACTATGGCTACACCTTC. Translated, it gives CASSLAGDNYGYTF.

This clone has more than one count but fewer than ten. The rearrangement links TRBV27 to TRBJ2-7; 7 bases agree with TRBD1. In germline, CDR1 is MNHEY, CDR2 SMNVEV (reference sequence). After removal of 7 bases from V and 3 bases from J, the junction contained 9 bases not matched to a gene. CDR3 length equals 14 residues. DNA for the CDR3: TGTGCCAGCACGCTTCGACAGGGTGACTACGAGCAGTACTTC. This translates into CASTLRQGDYEQYF.

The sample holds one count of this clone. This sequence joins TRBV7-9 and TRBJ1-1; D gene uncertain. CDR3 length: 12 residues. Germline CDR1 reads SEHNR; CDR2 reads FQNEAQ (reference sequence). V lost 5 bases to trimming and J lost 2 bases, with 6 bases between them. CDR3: CASSRENTEAFF. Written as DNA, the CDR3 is TGTGCCAGCAGCCGGGAAAACACTGAAGCTTTCTTT.

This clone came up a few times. This CDR3 is CASSFGGQETYGYTF. Here the CDR3 DNA reads TGTGCCAGCAGCTTCGGCGGACAGGAAACGTATGGCTACACCTTC. The chain carries TRBV7-2 and TRBJ1-2; 7 bases line up with TRBD1. After removal of 3 bases from V and 5 bases from J, the junction contained 9 bases not matched to a gene. Germline CDR1 is SGHTA and CDR2 is FQGNSA. This CDR3 contains 15 residues.

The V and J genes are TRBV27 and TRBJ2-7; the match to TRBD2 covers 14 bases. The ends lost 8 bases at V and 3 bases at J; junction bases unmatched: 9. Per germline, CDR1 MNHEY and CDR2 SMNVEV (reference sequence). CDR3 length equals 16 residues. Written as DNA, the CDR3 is TGTGCCAGCCGGGGACTAGCGGGGGCAACAAACTACGAGCAGTACTTC. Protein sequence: CASRGLAGATNYEQYF.

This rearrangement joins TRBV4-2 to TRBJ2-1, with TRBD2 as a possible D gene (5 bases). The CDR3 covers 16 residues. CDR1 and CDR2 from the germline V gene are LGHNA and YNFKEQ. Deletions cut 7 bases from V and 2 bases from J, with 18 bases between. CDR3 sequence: CASTASRGSPYNEQFF. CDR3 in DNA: TGTGCCAGCACCGCGAGCCGGGGTAGTCCCTACAATGAGCAGTTCTTC.

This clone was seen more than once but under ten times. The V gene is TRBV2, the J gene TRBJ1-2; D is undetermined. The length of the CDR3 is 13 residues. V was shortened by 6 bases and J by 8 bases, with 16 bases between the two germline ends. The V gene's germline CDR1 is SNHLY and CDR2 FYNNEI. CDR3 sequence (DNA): TGTGCCAGCAGGGATATCGGGCTAACGGGCTACACCTTC. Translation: CASRDIGLTGYTF.

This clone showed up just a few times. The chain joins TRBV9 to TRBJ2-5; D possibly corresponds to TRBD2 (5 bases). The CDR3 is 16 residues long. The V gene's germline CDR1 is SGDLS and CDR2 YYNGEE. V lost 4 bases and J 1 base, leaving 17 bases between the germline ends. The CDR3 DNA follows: TGTGCCAGCAGCCCCCGGGTCGCGGGCACCCAAGAGACCCAGTACTTC. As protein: CASSPRVAGTQETQYF.

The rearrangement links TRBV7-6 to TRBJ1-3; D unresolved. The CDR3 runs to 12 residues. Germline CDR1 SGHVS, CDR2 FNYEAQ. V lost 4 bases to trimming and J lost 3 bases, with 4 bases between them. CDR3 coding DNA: TGTGCCAGCAGCTCGGTTGGAAACACCATATATTTT. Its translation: CASSSVGNTIYF.

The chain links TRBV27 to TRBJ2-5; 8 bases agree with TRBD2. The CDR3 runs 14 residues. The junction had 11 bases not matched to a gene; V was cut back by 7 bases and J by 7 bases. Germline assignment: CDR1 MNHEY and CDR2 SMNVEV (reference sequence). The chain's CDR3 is CASKIAGGHGTQYF. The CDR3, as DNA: TGTGCCAGCAAAATCGCGGGGGGCCATGGGACCCAGTACTTC.

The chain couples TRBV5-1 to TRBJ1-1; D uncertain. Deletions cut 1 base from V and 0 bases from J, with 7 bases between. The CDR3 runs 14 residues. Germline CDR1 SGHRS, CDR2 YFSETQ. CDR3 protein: CASSLHGVNTEAFF. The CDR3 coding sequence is TGCGCCAGCAGCTTGCACGGGGTGAACACTGAAGCTTTCTTT.

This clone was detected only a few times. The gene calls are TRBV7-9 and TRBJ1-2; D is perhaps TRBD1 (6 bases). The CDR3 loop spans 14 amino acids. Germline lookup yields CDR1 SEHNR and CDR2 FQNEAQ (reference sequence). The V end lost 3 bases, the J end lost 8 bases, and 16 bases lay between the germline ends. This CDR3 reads CASSFPTGEGGYTF. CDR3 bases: TGTGCCAGCAGCTTCCCGACAGGAGAGGGAGGCTACACCTTC.

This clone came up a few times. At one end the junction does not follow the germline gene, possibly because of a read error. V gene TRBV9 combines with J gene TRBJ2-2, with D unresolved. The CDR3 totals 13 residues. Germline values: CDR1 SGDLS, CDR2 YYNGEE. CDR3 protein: CASTVLVTGELFF. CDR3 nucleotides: TGTGCCAGCACCGTATTGGTAACCGGGGAGCTGTTTTTT. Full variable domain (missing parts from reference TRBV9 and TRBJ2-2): DSGVTQTPKHLITATGQRVTLRCSPRSGDLSVYWYQQSLDQGLQFLIQYYNGEERAKGNILERFSAQQFPDLHSELNLSSLELGDSALYFCASTVLVTGELFFGEGSRLTVL.

In DNA form, the CDR3 reads TGTGCCAGCAGACTCCGGGACACTGAAGCTTTCTTT. Its translation is CASRLRDTEAFF. This chain joins TRBV6-5 and TRBJ1-1; D remains ambiguous. The CDR3 length is 12 residues. V was cut by 6 bases and J by 3 bases, with 8 bases left in between. Germline V CDR1 and CDR2: MNHEY, SVGAGI.

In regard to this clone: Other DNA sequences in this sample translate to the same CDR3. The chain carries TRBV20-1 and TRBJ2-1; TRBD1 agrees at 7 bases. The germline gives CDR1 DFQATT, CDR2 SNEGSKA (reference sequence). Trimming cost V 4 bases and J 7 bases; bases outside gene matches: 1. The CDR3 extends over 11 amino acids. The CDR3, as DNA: TGCAGTGCTAACAGGGGAAATGAGCAGTTCTTC. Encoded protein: CSANRGNEQFF.

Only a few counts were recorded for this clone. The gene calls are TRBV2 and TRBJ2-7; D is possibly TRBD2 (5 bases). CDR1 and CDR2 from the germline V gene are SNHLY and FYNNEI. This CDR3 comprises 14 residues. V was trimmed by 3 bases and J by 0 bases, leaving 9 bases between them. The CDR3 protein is CASSDGVLSYEQYF. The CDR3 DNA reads TGTGCCAGCAGTGACGGGGTCCTCTCCTACGAGCAGTACTTC.

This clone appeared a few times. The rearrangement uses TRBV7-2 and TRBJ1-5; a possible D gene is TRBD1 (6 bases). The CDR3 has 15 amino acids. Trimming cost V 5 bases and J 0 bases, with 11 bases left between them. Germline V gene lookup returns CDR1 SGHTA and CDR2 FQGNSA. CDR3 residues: CASSLGTISNQPQHF. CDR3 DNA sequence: TGTGCCAGCAGCCTAGGGACAATTAGCAATCAGCCCCAGCATTTT.

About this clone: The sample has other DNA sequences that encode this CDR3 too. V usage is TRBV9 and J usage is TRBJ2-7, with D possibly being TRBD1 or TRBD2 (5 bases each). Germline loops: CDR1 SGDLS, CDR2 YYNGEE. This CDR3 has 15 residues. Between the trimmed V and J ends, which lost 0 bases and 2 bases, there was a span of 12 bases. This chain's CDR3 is CASSVGTEGPYEQYF. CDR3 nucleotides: TGTGCCAGCAGCGTAGGTACAGAGGGGCCCTACGAGCAGTACTTC.

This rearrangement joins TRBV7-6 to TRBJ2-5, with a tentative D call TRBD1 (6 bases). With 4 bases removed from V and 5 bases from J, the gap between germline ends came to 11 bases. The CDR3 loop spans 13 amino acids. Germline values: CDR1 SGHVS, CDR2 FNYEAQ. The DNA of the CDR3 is TGTGCCAGCAGCTCACAGGGTCGGGAGACCCAGTACTTC. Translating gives CASSSQGRETQYF.

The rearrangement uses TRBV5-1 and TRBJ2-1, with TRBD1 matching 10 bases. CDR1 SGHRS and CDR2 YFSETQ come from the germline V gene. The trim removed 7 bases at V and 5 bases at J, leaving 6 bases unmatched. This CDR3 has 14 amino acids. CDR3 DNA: TGCGCCAGCGGATCCGGGACAGGGGACAATGAGCAGTTCTTC. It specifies CASGSGTGDNEQFF. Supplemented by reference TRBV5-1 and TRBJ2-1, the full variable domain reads KAGVTQTPRYLIKTRGQQVTLSCSPISGHRSVSWYQQTPGQGLQFLFEYFSETQRNKGNFPGRFSGRQFSNSRSEMNVSTLELGDSALYLCASGSGTGDNEQFFGPGTRLTVL.

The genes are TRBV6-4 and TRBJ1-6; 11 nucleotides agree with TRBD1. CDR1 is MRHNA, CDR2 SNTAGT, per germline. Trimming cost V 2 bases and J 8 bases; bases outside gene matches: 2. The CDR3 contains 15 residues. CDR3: CASSDQGQGDSPLHF. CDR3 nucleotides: TGTGCCAGCAGTGACCAGGGACAGGGGGATTCACCCCTCCACTTT.

CDR3 in amino acids: CASSPLAGGWNEQYF. The CDR3 DNA reads TGCGCCAGCAGTCCTCTAGCGGGGGGTTGGAACGAGCAGTACTTC. This chain uses TRBV10-2 with TRBJ2-7; 11 bases line up with TRBD2. The trim removed 5 bases at V and 5 bases at J, leaving 8 bases unmatched. CDR3 length: 15 residues. Germline V gene sequence: CDR1 WSHSY, CDR2 SAAADI.

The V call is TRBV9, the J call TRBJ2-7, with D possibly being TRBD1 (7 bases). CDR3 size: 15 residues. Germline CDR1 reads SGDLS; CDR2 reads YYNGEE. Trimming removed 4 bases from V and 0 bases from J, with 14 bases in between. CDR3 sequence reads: CASSPGDRSSYEQYF. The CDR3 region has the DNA TGTGCCAGCAGCCCGGGGGACAGAAGCTCCTACGAGCAGTACTTC. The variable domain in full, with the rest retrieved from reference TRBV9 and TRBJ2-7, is DSGVTQTPKHLITATGQRVTLRCSPRSGDLSVYWYQQSLDQGLQFLIQYYNGEERAKGNILERFSAQQFPDLHSELNLSSLELGDSALYFCASSPGDRSSYEQYFGPGTRLTVT.